This T cell receptor beta chain was recovered during a study of T cells in Graves' hyperthyroidism and ophthalmopathy. General observations from the study: Most clonotypes expanded in the thyroid (above 0.001) were also present in blood. Ophthalmopathy was predicted by the model a median of roughly 6 months ahead of onset.

Those patients with uncontrolled infection, other autoimmune disease, pregnancy or lactation were excluded. This clonotype occurred many times. Its antigen is as yet unknown. The TCR beta CDR3 regions underwent amplification using RNA transcripts as the source. The HTBI primer set drove a first-round RT-PCR of the TCR CDR3. MiXCR, run by TCRdb on the multiplex PCR reads, gives a single entry per CDR3 protein. The sample yields approximately 200,000 distinct CDR3 sequences, around 18% seen once. V lost 0 bases to trimming and J lost 1 base, with 8 bases between them. CDR1 is MGHRA, CDR2 YSYEKL, per germline. This CDR3 region has 15 residues.

Sequenced: blood. The sequence derives from a man in his forties with Graves' hyperthyroidism. This chain uses TRBV4-1 with TRBJ2-3; no definite D call. The CDR3 nucleotides read TGCGCCAGCAGCCAAGAGAGGTTTGGCACAGATACGCAGTATTTT. Protein product: CASSQERFGTDTQYF.